The text below deals with one TCR beta chain. What it recognizes is unknown. The data stem from a study of shared clonotypes between healthy human individuals. About the study: A few men and a couple of women, aged 18 to 49, were donors.

Study results and limitations: Clonotype sharing levels among donors were expected to vary with sequencing depth.

Genomic DNA belonging to each subset was distributed in equal measure over several immunoSEQ plates. This table comes from immunoSEQ multiplex PCR, and its TCRdb copy is limited to in-frame clones, with some not included. The table has about 2.2 million clones, about 93% seen once; the top ten hold more than 1.5%. Positive CCR7 selection of CD45RO-negative cells yielded the naive CD8 cells, and terminally differentiated effector memory CD45RA+ cells were excluded. V shed 1 base and J shed 4 bases, with 7 bases lying between them. The germline gives CDR1 SGHVS, CDR2 FNYEAQ. The CDR3 length is 14 residues.

This chain uses TRBV7-6 with TRBJ2-2; TRBD2 might be the D (5 bases). The clonotype originates from a man younger than 30 in good health. Some clones in this sample may be carry-over from other donors' samples. What was sequenced was naive CD8+ T cells from PBMCs. The CDR3 bases are TGTGCCAGCAGCTTAGTTCGGGGCACCGGGGAGCTGTTTTTT. This gives the protein CASSLVRGTGELFF.